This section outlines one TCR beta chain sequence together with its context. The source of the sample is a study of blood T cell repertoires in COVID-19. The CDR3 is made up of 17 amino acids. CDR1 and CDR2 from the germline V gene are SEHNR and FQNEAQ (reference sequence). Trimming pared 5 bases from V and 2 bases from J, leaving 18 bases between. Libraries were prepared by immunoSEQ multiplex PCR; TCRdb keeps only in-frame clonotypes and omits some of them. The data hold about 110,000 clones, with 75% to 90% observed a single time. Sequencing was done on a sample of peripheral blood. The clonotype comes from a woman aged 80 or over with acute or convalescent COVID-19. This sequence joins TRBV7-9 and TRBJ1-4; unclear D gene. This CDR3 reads CASSTLIEVFTNEKLFF. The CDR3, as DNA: TGTGCCAGCAGCACACTGATAGAGGTTTTTACTAATGAAAAACTGTTTTTT.